Listed below are T cell receptor beta chains from one sample, sequenced in a study of blood T cell repertoires in COVID-19. The data were produced by immunoSEQ multiplex PCR, yet TCRdb's version contains in-frame clones alone and is incomplete. This repertoire shows hundreds of thousands of clones, more than 75% found once; its top ten account for around 2%. Sequencing was performed on PBMCs or T cells enriched from blood (not recorded which). Every receptor here comes from an older woman in a cohort exposed to, infected with or recovered from COVID-19 (not recorded which). Both conserved end residues are part of each CDR3. D genes are given only for firm matches. A row's size may be missing; if present it is once, few, many or a size class.

TRBJ2-3 TRBD2 TRBV7-3 NA TGTGCCAGCAGTCGGACTAGCGGGAGAAAGTACACAGATACGCAGTATTTT CASSRTSGRKYTDTQYF
TRBJ2-7 NA TRBV28 NA TGTGCCAGCAGTTACCCTTCGGGGGTTACCTACGAGCAGTACTTC CASSYPSGVTYEQYF
TRBJ2-1 TRBD2 TRBV4-1 once TGCGCCAGCAGCCAAGATCTGGGACTAGCGGGAGGGTCGTTTGAGCAGTTCTTC CASSQDLGLAGGSFEQFF
TRBJ2-3 TRBD1 TRBV7-9 NA TGTGCCAGCAGTCGCGGACCGGGACAGCTAAGCACAGATACGCAGTATTTT CASSRGPGQLSTDTQYF
TRBJ2-5 TRBD2 TRBV18 NA TGTGCCAGCTCGCCGGGACTAGGACAAGAGACCCAGTACTTC CASSPGLGQETQYF
TRBJ1-4 NA TRBV19 NA TGTGCCAGTAGTCCAGACAGAATTAATGAAAAACTGTTTTTT CASSPDRINEKLFF
TRBJ1-4 NA TRBV7-8 NA TGTGCCAGCAGCTTGGTGGCTGTTGCCGCAACTAATGAAAAACTGTTTTTT CASSLVAVAATNEKLFF
TRBJ1-2 TRBD1 TRBV5-1 NA TGCGCCAGCAGCCCTGACAGGGTCTATGGCTACACCTTC CASSPDRVYGYTF
TRBJ2-1 NA TRBV11-3 once TGTGCCAGCAGCTCCCGACAGGGAGGTTGGAATGAGCAGTTCTTC CASSSRQGGWNEQFF
TRBJ2-7 NA TRBV18 NA TGTGCCAGCTCACCCGCCCGGCCGGGGACCTACGAGCAGTACTTC CASSPARPGTYEQYF
TRBJ2-3 TRBD1 TRBV5-5 once TGTGCCAGCAGCTCGCTCCGACAGGGTGGGACAGATACGCAGTATTTT CASSSLRQGGTDTQYF
TRBJ2-2 NA TRBV3-1/TRBV3-2 once TGTGCCAGCAGCCAAAGGCGGGTGTCAATTTCCGGGGAGCTGTTTTTT CASSQRRVSISGELFF
TRBJ2-7 TRBD1 TRBV13 NA TGTGCCAGCAGCCTAACAAGACAGGGGCACGAGCAGTACTTC CASSLTRQGHEQYF
TRBJ2-1 TRBD2 TRBV7-2 once TGTGCCAGCAGCCGCGGACTAGCAGCAGCCCGGAGAGAATTCTTC CASSRGLAAARREFF
TRBJ1-4 NA TRBV30 NA TGTGCCTGGAGCCAGGGAACTAATGAAAAACTGTTTTTT CAWSQGTNEKLFF
TRBJ2-1 NA TRBV29-1 NA TGCAGCGTGGTTCCGGAGGACTACAATGAGCAGTTCTTC CSVVPEDYNEQFF
TRBJ1-5 TRBD1 TRBV6-2/TRBV6-3 NA TGTGCCAGCAGTTACTCGACATACAGGGGTAGCAATCAGCCCCAGCATTTT CASSYSTYRGSNQPQHF
TRBJ2-3 TRBD1 TRBV6-5 NA TGTGCCAGCAGTTACCGGGGACAGGGGACAGATACGCAGTATTTT CASSYRGQGTDTQYF
TRBJ1-1 TRBD1 TRBV27 few TGTGCCAGCAGTTTATACAGGGGCACTGAAGCTTTCTTT CASSLYRGTEAFF
TRBJ1-1 NA TRBV16 NA TGTGCCAGCAGCCAATCGCTCGAGGGGGGGACTGAAGCTTTCTTT CASSQSLEGGTEAFF
TRBJ2-3 TRBD2 TRBV11-2 NA TGTGCCAGCAGCTTAGTGTTGGGACTAGCGGGAGGTGCAGATACGCAGTATTTT CASSLVLGLAGGADTQYF
TRBJ1-2 NA TRBV3-1/TRBV3-2 NA TGTGCCAGCAGCCAAGGACAAAGTGGCAACTATGGCTACACCTTC CASSQGQSGNYGYTF
TRBJ2-1 TRBD1 TRBV6-5 NA TGTGCCAGCAGCGACAGGGAGAACTACAATGAGCAGTTCTTC CASSDRENYNEQFF
TRBJ2-7 TRBD1 TRBV6-2/TRBV6-3 NA TGTGCCAGCAGTTACCATGCGACAGGGATCTACGAGCAGTACTTC CASSYHATGIYEQYF
TRBJ2-7 NA TRBV28 NA TGTGCCAGCACGCGAGGCGACAGACGCTACGAGCAGTACTTC CASTRGDRRYEQYF
TRBJ2-2 NA TRBV19 NA TGTGCCAGTAGTGAGGGATCCTACACCGGGGAGCTGTTTTTT CASSEGSYTGELFF
TRBJ1-5 NA TRBV6-1 NA TGTGCCAGCAGTGAAGCTCGTAGGGGGAGTCCGAATCAGCCCCAGCATTTT CASSEARRGSPNQPQHF
TRBJ2-7 NA TRBV29-1 once TGCAGCGTTGAAGGGCAGGGCTACGAGCAGTACTTC CSVEGQGYEQYF
TRBJ2-1 NA TRBV10-3 once TGTGCCATCAGTGAGGGGAGTTCCTACAATGAGCAGTTCTTC CAISEGSSYNEQFF
TRBJ2-5 NA TRBV11-2 NA TGTGCCAGCAGCCCAGGGACTCCCGGGGAGACCCAGTACTTC CASSPGTPGETQYF
TRBJ2-3 NA TRBV25-1 NA TGTGCCAGCAGTGACAGGGCTCGGAACCATCGGGATACGCAGTATTTT CASSDRARNHRDTQYF
TRBJ2-2 TRBD1 TRBV5-4 NA TGTGCCAGCAGCACGGGACAGGGGGCGACCACCGGGGAGCTGTTTTTT CASSTGQGATTGELFF
TRBJ1-6 NA TRBV5-1 NA TGCGCCAGCAAAGCACAGACCTTTAACAATTCACCCCTCCACTTT CASKAQTFNNSPLHF
TRBJ2-7 NA TRBV12-3/TRBV12-4 NA TGTGCCAGCAGCGCGTACGGGGCCTACGAGCAGTACTTC CASSAYGAYEQYF
TRBJ1-4 NA TRBV3-1/TRBV3-2 NA TGTGCCAGCAGCCAAGAGGGCATTGGACTGTTTTTT CASSQEGIGLFF
TRBJ2-5 NA TRBV7-9 NA TGTGCCAGCAGCTTAGCGGGGGCAGTCCAAGAGACCCAGTACTTC CASSLAGAVQETQYF
TRBJ2-1 NA TRBV30 NA TGTGCCTGGAGTCTCTCCGGGAATGAGCAGTTCTTC CAWSLSGNEQFF
TRBJ2-3 TRBD2 TRBV7-9 once TGTGCCAGCAGCTTACTACTAGCGGGCACAGATACGCAGTATTTT CASSLLLAGTDTQYF
TRBJ1-3 NA TRBV28 NA TGTGCCAGCAATCAACTGGGGGGGATGGCTGGAAACACCATATATTTT CASNQLGGMAGNTIYF
TRBJ2-5 TRBD2 TRBV30 NA TGTGCCTGGGAACATATTAGCGGGAGCCAAGAGACCCAGTACTTC CAWEHISGSQETQYF
TRBJ2-1 NA TRBV15 NA TGTGCCACCCGGGGAGACCACAATGAGCAGTTCTTC CATRGDHNEQFF
TRBJ2-1 TRBD1 TRBV11-2 NA TGTGCCAGCAGCATCGGGACAGGAGACTACAATGAGCAGTTCTTC CASSIGTGDYNEQFF
TRBJ2-5 NA TRBV7-9 NA TGTGCCAGCAGCTTAGCGCCTCGGGAGGAGACCCAGTACTTC CASSLAPREETQYF
TRBJ1-3 NA TRBV27 NA TGTGCCAGCAGTTCGCTACCCCAGGCCTCTGGAAACACCATATATTTT CASSSLPQASGNTIYF
TRBJ2-1 TRBD1 TRBV5-5 NA TGTGCCAGCAGCTCACCGGGACAGGTGCAGTTCTTC CASSSPGQVQFF